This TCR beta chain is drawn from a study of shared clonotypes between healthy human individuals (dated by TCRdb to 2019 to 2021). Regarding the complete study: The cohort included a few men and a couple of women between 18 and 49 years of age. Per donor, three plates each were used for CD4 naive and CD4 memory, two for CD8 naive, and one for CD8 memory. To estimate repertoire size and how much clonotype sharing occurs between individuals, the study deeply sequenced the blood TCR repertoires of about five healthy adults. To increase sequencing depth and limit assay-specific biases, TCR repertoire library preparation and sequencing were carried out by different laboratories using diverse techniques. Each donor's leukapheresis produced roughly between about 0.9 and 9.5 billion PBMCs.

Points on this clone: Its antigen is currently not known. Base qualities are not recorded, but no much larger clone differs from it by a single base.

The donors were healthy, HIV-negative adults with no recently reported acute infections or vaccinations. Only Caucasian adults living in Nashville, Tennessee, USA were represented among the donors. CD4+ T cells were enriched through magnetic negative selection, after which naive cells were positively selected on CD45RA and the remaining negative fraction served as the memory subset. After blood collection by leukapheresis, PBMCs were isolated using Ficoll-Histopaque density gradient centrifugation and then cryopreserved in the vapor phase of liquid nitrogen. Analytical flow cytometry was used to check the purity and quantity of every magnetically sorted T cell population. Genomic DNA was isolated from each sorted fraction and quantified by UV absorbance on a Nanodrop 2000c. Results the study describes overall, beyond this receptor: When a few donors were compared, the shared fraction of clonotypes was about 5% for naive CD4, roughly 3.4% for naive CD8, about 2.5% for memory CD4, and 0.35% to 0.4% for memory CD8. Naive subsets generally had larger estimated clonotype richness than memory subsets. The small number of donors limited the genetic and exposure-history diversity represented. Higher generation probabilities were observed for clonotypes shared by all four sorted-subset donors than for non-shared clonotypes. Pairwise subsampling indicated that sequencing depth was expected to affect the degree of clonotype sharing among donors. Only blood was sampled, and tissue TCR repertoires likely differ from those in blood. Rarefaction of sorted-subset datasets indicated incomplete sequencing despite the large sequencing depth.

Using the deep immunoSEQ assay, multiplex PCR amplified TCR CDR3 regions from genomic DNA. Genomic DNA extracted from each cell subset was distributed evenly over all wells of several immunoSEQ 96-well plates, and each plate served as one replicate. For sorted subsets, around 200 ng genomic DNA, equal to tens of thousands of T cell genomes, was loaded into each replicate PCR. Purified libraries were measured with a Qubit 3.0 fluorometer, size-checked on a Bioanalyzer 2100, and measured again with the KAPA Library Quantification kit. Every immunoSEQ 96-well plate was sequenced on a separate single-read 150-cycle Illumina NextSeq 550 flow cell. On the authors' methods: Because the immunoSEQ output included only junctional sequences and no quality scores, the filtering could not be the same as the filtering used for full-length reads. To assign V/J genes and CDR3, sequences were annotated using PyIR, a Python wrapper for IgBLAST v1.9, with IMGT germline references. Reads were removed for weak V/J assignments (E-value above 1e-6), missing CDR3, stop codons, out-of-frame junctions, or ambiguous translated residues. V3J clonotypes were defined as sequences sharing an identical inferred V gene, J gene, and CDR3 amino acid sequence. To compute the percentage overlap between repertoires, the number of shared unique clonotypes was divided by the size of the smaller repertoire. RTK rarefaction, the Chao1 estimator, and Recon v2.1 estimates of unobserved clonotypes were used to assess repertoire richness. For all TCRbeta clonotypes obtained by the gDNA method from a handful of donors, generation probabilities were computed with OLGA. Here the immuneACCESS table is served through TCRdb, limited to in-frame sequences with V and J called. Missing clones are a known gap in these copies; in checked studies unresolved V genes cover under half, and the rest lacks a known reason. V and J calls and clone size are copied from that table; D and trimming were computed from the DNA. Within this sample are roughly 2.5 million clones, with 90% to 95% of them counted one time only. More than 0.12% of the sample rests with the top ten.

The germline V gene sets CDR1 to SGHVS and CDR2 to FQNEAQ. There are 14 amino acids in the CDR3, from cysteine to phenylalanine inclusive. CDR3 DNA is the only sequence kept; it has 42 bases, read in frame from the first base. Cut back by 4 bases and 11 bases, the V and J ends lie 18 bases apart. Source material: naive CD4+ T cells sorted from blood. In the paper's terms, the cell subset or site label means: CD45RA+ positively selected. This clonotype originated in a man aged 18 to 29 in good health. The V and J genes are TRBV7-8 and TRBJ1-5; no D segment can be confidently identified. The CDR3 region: CASSSGLPSEAQHF. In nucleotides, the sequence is TGTGCCAGCAGCTCCGGACTTCCGAGTGAGGCCCAGCATTTT.